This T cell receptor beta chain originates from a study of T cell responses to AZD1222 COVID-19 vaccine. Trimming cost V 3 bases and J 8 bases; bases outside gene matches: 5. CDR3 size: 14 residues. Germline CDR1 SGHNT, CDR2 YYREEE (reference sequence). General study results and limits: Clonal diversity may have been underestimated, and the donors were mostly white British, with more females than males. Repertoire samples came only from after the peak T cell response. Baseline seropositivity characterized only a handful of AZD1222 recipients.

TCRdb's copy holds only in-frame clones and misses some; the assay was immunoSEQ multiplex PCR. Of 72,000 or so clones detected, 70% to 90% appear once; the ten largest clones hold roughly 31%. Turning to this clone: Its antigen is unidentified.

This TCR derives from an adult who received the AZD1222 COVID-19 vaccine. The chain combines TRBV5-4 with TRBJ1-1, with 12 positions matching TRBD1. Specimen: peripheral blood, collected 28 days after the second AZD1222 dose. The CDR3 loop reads CASSSGQGAEEAFF. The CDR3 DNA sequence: TGTGCCAGCAGCTCGGGACAGGGGGCTGAGGAAGCTTTCTTT.